The T cell receptor (beta chain) described here comes from a study of neurological immune-mediated disorders. Study-wide findings and caveats: Neither clinical nor MRI features were found to be associated with the multiple sclerosis repertoire cluster. Patients with HTLV-1-associated myelopathy had the highest level of TCR clonal expansion, whereas patients with multiple sclerosis had the lowest level, falling beneath the level found in healthy controls.

This clonotype was counted many times. Antigen: not known. Per the germline V gene, CDR1 is SGHRS and CDR2 is YFSETQ. Trimming took 0 bases from V and 5 from J, leaving 23 bases between them. This CDR3 region has 18 residues. The team produced cDNA through 5'RACE using 10-nucleotide random UMIs. One entry per CDR3 protein results from TCRdb running MiXCR on the 5' RACE reads. The sample lists around 46,000 distinct CDR3 sequences, roughly 2% occurring once. The chain recombines TRBV5-1 with TRBJ2-5; D is uncertain. The specimen sequenced was PBMCs. The sequence derives from a woman aged 40-49 years with multiple sclerosis. Written as DNA, the CDR3 is TGCGCCAGCAGCTTGGGGCCCCAGCGTACCAACCATCAGGAGACCCAGTACTTC. Amino acids: CASSLGPQRTNHQETQYF.